This TCR beta chain was identified in a study of blood T cell repertoires in COVID-19. Study in general: Samples came from the United States, Italy and Spain, spanning acute and convalescent COVID-19. The analysed material was cDNA or gDNA that came from T cells, B-cell-depleted T cells, or PBMCs.

Per the original methods: Amplified reference gene primers provided the basis for estimating nucleated cell counts. Generated by immunoSEQ multiplex PCR, the TCRdb table keeps only in-frame clones and is missing some. V, J and clone size reflect that table, while D and trimming were determined from the DNA. The table has a few hundred thousand clones, approximately 81% seen once. V was shortened by 5 bases and J by 2 bases, with 9 bases between the two germline ends. There are 13 residues in the CDR3. CDR1 and CDR2 (germline): SGHNT, YENEEA. This rearrangement joins TRBV11-3 to TRBJ1-1; D remains unclear. The sequencing sample was made of peripheral blood. The receptor comes from a middle-aged man with acute or convalescent COVID-19. In nucleotides, the CDR3 is TGTGCCAGCAGCGCGACACGAAACACTGAAGCTTTCTTT. Encoded protein: CASSATRNTEAFF.